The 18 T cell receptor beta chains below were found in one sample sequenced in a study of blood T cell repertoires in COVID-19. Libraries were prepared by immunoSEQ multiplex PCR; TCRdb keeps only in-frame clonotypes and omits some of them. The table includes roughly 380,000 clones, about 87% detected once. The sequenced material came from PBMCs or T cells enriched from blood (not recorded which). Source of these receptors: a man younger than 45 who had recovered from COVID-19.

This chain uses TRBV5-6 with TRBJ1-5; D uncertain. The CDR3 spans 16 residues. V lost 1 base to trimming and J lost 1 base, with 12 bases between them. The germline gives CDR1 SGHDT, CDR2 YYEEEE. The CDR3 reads CASSLFYEGSNQPQHF. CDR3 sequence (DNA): TGTGCCAGCAGCTTGTTTTATGAGGGAAGCAATCAGCCCCAGCATTTT.

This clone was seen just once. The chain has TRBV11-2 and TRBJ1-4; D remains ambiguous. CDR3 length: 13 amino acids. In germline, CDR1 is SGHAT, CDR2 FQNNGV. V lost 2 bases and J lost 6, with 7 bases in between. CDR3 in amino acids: CASSLSPDEKLFF. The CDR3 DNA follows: TGTGCCAGCAGCTTATCGCCAGATGAAAAACTGTTTTTT. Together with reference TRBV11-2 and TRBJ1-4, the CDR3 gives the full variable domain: EAGVAQSPRYKIIEKRQSVAFWCNPISGHATLYWYQQILGQGPKLLIQFQNNGVVDDSQLPKDRFSAERLKGVDSTLKIQPAKLEDSAVYLCASSLSPDEKLFFGSGTQLSVL.

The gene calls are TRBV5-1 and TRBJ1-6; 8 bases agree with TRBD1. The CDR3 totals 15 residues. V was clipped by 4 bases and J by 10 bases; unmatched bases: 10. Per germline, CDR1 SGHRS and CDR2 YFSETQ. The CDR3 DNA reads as TGCGCCAGCAGCCCGCGGACAGGGTTAGAGTCACCCCTCCACTTT. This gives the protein CASSPRTGLESPLHF.

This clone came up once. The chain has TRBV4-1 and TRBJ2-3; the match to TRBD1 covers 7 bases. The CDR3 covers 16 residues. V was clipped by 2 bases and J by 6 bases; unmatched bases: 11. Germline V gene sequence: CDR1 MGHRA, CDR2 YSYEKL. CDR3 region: CASSQRWDRLLDTQYF. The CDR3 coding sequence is TGCGCCAGCAGCCAAAGATGGGACAGACTTCTTGATACGCAGTATTTT.

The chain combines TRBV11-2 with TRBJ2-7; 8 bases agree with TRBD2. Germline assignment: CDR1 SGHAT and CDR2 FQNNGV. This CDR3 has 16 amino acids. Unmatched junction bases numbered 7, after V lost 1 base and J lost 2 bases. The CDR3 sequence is CASSLGAGVVPYEQYF. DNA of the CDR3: TGTGCCAGCAGCTTAGGAGCGGGGGTGGTTCCCTACGAGCAGTACTTC.

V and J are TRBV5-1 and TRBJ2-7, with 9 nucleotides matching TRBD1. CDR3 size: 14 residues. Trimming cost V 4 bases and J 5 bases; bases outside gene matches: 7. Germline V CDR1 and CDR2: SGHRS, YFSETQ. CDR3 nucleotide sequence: TGCGCCAGCAGCCCCCGGGACAGGGACCACGAGCAGTACTTC. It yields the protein CASSPRDRDHEQYF.

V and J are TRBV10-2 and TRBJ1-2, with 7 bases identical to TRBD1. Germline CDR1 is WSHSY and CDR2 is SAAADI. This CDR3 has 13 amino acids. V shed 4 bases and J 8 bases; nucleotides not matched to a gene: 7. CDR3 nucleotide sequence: TGCGCCAGCAGTGGGAGAGGGGGCAACGGCTACACCTTC. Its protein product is CASSGRGGNGYTF.

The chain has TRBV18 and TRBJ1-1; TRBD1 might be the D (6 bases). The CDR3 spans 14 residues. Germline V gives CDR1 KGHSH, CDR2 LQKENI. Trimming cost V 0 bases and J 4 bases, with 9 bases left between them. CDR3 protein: CASSPPTGSTEAFF. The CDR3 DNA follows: TGTGCCAGCTCACCACCGACAGGTTCCACTGAAGCTTTCTTT.

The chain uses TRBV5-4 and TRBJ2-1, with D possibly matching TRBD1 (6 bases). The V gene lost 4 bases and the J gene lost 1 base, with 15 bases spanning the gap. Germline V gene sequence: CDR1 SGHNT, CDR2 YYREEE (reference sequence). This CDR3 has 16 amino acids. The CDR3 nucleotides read TGTGCCAGCAGCGACACAACAGGGAAATCCTACAATGAGCAGTTCTTC. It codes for CASSDTTGKSYNEQFF.

The CDR3 sequence is CASSDTGGRSEAFF. CDR3 DNA sequence: TGTGCCAGCAGTGACACAGGGGGCAGGTCTGAAGCTTTCTTT. This chain connects TRBV6-4 to TRBJ1-1; 9 bases match TRBD1. The germline CDR1 and CDR2 sequences are MRHNA and SNTAGT. The CDR3 extends over 14 amino acids. V dropped 2 bases and J dropped 6; count of bases not matched to a gene: 4.

This chain's CDR3 is CASSTGGASGLGRLRTDTQYF. The DNA for the CDR3 is TGTGCCAGTAGTACAGGGGGGGCTAGCGGGCTTGGGCGCCTTCGCACAGATACGCAGTATTTT. The chain joins TRBV19 to TRBJ2-3, with a tentative D call TRBD2 (8 bases). Germline assignment: CDR1 LNHDA and CDR2 SQIVND (reference sequence). Trimming removed 4 bases at V and 1 base at J, with 30 bases between. This CDR3 region has 21 residues.

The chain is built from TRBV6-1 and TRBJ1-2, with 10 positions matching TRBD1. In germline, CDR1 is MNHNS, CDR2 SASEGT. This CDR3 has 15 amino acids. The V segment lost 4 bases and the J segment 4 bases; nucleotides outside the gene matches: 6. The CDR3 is CASSGGTGAGYGYTF. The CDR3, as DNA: TGTGCCAGCAGTGGGGGGACAGGGGCGGGCTATGGCTACACCTTC.

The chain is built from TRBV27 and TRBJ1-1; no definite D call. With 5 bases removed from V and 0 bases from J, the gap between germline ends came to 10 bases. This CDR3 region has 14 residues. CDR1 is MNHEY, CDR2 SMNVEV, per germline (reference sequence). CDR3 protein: CASSRGLLNTEAFF. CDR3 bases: TGTGCCAGCAGTCGTGGACTCTTGAACACTGAAGCTTTCTTT.

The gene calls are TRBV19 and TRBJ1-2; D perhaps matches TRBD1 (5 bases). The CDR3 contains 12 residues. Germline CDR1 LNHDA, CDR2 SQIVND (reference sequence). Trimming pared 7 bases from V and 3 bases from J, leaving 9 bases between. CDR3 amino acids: CASTGGDYGYTF. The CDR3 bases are TGTGCCAGTACAGGAGGGGACTATGGCTACACCTTC.

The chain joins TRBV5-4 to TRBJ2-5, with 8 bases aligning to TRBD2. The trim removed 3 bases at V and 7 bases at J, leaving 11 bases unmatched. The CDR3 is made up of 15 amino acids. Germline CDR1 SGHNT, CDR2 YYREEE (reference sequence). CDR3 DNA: TGTGCCAGCAGCTCCTCCGGGGGGGCCCTGGGGACCCAGTACTTC. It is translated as CASSSSGGALGTQYF.

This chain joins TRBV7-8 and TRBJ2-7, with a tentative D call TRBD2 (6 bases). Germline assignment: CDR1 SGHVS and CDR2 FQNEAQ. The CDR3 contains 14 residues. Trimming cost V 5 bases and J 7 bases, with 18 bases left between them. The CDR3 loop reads CASSPVTARGEQYF. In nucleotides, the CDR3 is TGTGCCAGCAGCCCCGTGACCGCGCGGGGAGAGCAGTACTTC.

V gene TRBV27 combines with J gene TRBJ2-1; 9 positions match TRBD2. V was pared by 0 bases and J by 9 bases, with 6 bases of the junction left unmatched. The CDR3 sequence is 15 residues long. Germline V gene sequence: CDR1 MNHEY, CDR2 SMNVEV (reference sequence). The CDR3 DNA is TGTGCCAGCAGTTTATCGGTTAGCGGGGGTTCTGAGCAGTTCTTC. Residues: CASSLSVSGGSEQFF.

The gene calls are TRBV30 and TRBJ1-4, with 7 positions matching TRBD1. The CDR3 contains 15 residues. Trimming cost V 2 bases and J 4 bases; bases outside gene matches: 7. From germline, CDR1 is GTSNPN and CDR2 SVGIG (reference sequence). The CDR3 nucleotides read TGTGCCTGGAGTCTACAGGGGTCGAGTAATGAAAAACTGTTTTTT. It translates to CAWSLQGSSNEKLFF.